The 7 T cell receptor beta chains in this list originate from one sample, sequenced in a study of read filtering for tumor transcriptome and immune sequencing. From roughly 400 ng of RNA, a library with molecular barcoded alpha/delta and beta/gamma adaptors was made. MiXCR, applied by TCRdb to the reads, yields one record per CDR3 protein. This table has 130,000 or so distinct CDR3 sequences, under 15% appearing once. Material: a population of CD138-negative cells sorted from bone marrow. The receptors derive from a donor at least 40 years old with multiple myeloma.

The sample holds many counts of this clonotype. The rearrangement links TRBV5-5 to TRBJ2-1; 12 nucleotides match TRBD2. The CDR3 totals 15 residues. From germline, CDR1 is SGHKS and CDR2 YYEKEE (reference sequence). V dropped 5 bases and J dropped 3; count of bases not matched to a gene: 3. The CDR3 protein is CASRLLAGGYNEQFF. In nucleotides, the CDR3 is TGTGCCAGCAGGCTACTAGCGGGAGGCTACAATGAGCAGTTCTTC.

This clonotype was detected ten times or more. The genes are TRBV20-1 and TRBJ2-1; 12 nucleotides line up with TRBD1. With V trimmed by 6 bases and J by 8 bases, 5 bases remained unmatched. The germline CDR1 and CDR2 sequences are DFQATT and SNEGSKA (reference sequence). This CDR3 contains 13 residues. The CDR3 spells CSAPGTGGYEQFF. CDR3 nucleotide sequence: TGCAGTGCCCCCGGGACAGGGGGCTATGAGCAGTTCTTC.

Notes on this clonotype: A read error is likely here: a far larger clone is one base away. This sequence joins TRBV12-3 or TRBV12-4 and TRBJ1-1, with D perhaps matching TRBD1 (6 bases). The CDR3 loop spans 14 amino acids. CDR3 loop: CASSLTGVNTEAIF. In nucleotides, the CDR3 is TGTGCCAGCAGTTTGACAGGAGTGAACACTGAAGCTATCTTT.

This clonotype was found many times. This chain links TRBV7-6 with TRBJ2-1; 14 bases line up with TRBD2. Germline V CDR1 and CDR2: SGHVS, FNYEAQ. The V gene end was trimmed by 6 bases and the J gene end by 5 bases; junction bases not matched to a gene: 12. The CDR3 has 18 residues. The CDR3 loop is CASSSYGTSGSMNNEQFF. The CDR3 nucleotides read TGTGCCAGCAGTTCGTACGGGACTAGCGGGAGTATGAACAATGAGCAGTTCTTC. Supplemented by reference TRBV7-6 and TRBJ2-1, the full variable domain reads GAGVSQSPRYKVTKRGQDVALRCDPISGHVSLYWYRQALGQGPEFLTYFNYEAQQDKSGLPNDRFSAERPEGSISTLTIQRTEQRDSAMYRCASSSYGTSGSMNNEQFFGPGTRLTVL.

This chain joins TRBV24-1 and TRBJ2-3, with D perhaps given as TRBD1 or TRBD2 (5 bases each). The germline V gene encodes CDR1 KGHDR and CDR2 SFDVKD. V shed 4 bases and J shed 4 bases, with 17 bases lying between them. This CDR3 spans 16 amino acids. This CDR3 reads CATSEKRQGTADTQYF. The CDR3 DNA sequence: TGTGCCACCAGTGAAAAGAGACAAGGGACCGCAGATACGCAGTATTTT.

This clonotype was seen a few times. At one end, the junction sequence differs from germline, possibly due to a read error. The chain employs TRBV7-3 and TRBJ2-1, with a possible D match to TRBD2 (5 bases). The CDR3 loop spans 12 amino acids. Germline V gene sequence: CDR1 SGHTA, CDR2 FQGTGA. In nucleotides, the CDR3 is TGTGCCAGCAGCTTAACCGGGGAAGGAATGATCTTC. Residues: CASSLTGEGMIF.

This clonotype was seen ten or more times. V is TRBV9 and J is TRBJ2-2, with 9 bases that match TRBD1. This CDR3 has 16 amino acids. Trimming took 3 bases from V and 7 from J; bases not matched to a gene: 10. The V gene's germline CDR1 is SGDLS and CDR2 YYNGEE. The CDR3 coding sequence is TGTGCCAGCAGCGGGGGGACAGGGCATAGGGACGGGGAGCTGTTTTTT. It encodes CASSGGTGHRDGELFF.